This T cell receptor beta chain was sequenced for a study of blood T cell repertoires in COVID-19. Turning to the study itself: Sites in the United States, Italy and Spain provided acute and convalescent COVID-19 samples. From T cells, B-cell-depleted T cells, or PBMCs came the material, which was cDNA or gDNA.

Study processing details: Reference gene primer amplification gave nucleated cell count estimates. Sequenced by immunoSEQ multiplex PCR; TCRdb stores in-frame clones only, minus some. V, J and clone size are those of that table, while D and trimming were read from the DNA. The sample carries around 280,000 clones, 70% to 90% recorded once. The CDR3 has 15 amino acids. CDR1 is MNHNS and CDR2 is SASEGT in the germline V gene. Trimming removed 3 bases from V and 5 bases from J; junction bases left unmatched: 6. Material for sequencing was peripheral blood. V usage is TRBV6-1 and J usage is TRBJ1-4, with 7 bases that match TRBD1. This TCR derives from a woman under 40 who had recovered from COVID-19. The CDR3 region has the DNA TGTGCCAGCAGTGAGCCGACAGGGAAGAATGAAAAACTGTTTTTT. Translating it yields CASSEPTGKNEKLFF.